These T cell receptor beta chains were read from a single sample in a study of T cells after yellow fever vaccination. Via MiXCR, TCRdb re-called the 5' RACE reads, giving one row per CDR3 protein. The profile shows 200,000 to 300,000 distinct CDR3 sequences, around 6.7% of them singletons. The specimen was CD4+ T cells sorted from PBMCs, collected on the day of the yellow fever booster vaccination. The receptor source for this set is a man aged 25 to 40 who received the YFV17D yellow fever vaccine. Both conserved end residues are part of each CDR3. Fields, in order: D gene, clone size, V gene, J gene, CDR3 protein, CDR3 DNA. The D gene is left open where the match is weak. The size of a clone is reported for some rows only, either as once, few or many, or as a class for expanded clones.

>TRBD2|many|TRBV6-2/TRBV6-3|TRBJ2-1
CASSSGSLYNEQFF
TGTGCCAGCAGCAGCGGGAGCTTGTACAATGAGCAGTTCTTC
>NA|many|TRBV27|TRBJ2-2
CASSDLKGTNTGELFF
TGTGCCAGCAGCGACCTAAAGGGCACGAACACCGGGGAGCTGTTTTTT
>NA|few|TRBV7-2|TRBJ2-1
CASSSPNSWNEQFF
TGTGCCAGCAGCTCCCCAAACTCTTGGAATGAGCAGTTCTTC
>NA|NA|TRBV25-1|TRBJ2-1
CASSASQGSSYNEQFF
TGTGCCAGCAGTGCCAGTCAGGGATCGTCCTACAATGAGCAGTTCTTC
>NA|NA|TRBV6-5|TRBJ1-6
CASSYGGETNYYSPLHF
TGTGCCAGCAGTTACGGCGGGGAAACTAATTATTACTCACCCCTCCACTTT
>TRBD1|few|TRBV29-1|TRBJ1-5
CSVDTGGGEPQHF
TGCAGCGTAGACACAGGGGGAGGTGAGCCCCAGCATTTT
>TRBD1|many|TRBV28|TRBJ2-7
CASRPGQTYEQYF
TGTGCCAGCAGGCCGGGACAGACCTACGAGCAGTACTTC
>NA|NA|TRBV7-2|TRBJ2-1
CASGRLGGNEQFF
TGTGCCAGCGGAAGACTAGGGGGGAATGAGCAGTTCTTC
>TRBD2|few|TRBV7-9|TRBJ2-5
CASRLAGQTQYF
TGTGCCAGTCGACTAGCGGGACAGACCCAGTACTTC
>TRBD2|NA|TRBV6-5|TRBJ2-7
CASSYKVSGRGYEQYF
TGTGCCAGCAGTTACAAGGTCAGCGGGAGGGGATACGAGCAGTACTTC
>NA|NA|TRBV1|TRBJ2-1
CTSSQETRKFF
TGCACCAGCAGCCAAGAGACTAGGAAGTTCTTC
>TRBD2|few|TRBV6-1|TRBJ2-7
CASSEPGREGAEQYF
TGTGCCAGCAGTGAACCAGGCAGGGAGGGTGCCGAGCAGTACTTC
>NA|many|TRBV5-1|TRBJ2-7
CASSLGQATYEQYF
TGCGCCAGCAGCTTGGGGCAGGCTACTTACGAGCAGTACTTC
>NA|many|TRBV20-1|TRBJ2-7
CSASRPGAYEQYF
TGCAGTGCTAGCCGTCCCGGTGCTTACGAGCAGTACTTC
>TRBD1|NA|TRBV19|TRBJ1-4
CASSVTGTDNEKLFF
TGTGCCAGTAGTGTAACCGGGACAGACAATGAAAAACTGTTTTTT
>NA|many|TRBV6-2/TRBV6-3|TRBJ1-1
CASSYMAEKEAFF
TGTGCCAGCAGTTACATGGCAGAGAAAGAAGCTTTCTTT
>NA|few|TRBV12-3/TRBV12-4|TRBJ1-6
CASSLRGVDSPLHF
TGTGCCAGCAGTTTGCGGGGGGTAGATTCACCCCTCCACTTT
>TRBD1|many|TRBV6-2/TRBV6-3|TRBJ1-6
CASSRTAGGPIWGYDSPLHF
TGTGCCAGCAGCCGGACCGCAGGGGGGCCTATATGGGGTTATGATTCACCCCTCCACTTT
>NA|many|TRBV7-2|TRBJ2-1
CASSLRGLTPYNEQFF
TGTGCCAGCAGCCTTAGGGGGTTGACCCCTTACAATGAGCAGTTCTTC
>NA|NA|TRBV7-2|TRBJ2-3
CASTHQGRTDTQYF
TGTGCCAGCACCCACCAGGGAAGGACAGATACGCAGTATTTT
>TRBD2|NA|TRBV20-1|TRBJ2-7
CSARPPSGNYEQYF
TGCAGTGCTCGTCCCCCTAGCGGGAACTACGAGCAGTACTTC
>NA|NA|TRBV10-3|TRBJ1-1
CAISESRPGPMNTEAFF
TGTGCCATCAGTGAGTCGAGGCCGGGGCCTATGAACACTGAAGCTTTCTTT
>NA|many|TRBV5-1|TRBJ2-1
CASSGGDYNEQFF
TGCGCCAGCTCAGGCGGGGATTACAATGAGCAGTTCTTC
>NA|few|TRBV15|TRBJ2-6
CATSRVPTSAAGANVLTF
TGTGCCACCAGCAGAGTTCCGACCTCGGCCGCTGGGGCCAACGTCCTGACTTTC
>TRBD1|NA|TRBV20-1|TRBJ1-6
CSAWTGDNSPLHF
TGCAGTGCCTGGACAGGGGACAATTCACCCCTCCACTTT
>NA|many|TRBV29-1|TRBJ1-2
CSVAPLTGNGYTF
TGCAGCGTTGCCCCCCTAACAGGGAATGGCTACACCTTC
>NA|many|TRBV2|TRBJ2-2
CASSEARANTGELFF
TGTGCCAGCAGTGAAGCCAGGGCTAACACCGGGGAGCTGTTTTTT
>NA|NA|TRBV9|TRBJ1-1
CASSAGDTANTEAFF
TGTGCCAGCAGCGCGGGGGACACAGCGAACACTGAAGCTTTCTTT
>NA|few|TRBV7-2|TRBJ1-5
CASSLRTGSNQPQHF
TGTGCCAGCAGCTTAAGGACGGGAAGCAATCAGCCCCAGCATTTT
>NA|many|TRBV18|TRBJ2-7
CASSPLLESSYEQYF
TGTGCCAGCTCACCCCTCTTGGAAAGCTCCTACGAGCAGTACTTC
>NA|many|TRBV27|TRBJ2-5
CASSRPGLGTQYF
TGTGCCAGCAGTCGGCCGGGTCTCGGGACCCAGTACTTC
>NA|NA|TRBV7-6|TRBJ2-7
CASSPMVGVHEQYF
TGTGCCAGCAGCCCCATGGTGGGAGTACACGAGCAGTACTTC
>NA|many|TRBV15|TRBJ2-7
CATSRDPRQGGSYEQYF
TGTGCCACCAGCAGAGATCCTCGGCAGGGGGGTTCCTACGAGCAGTACTTC
>NA|NA|TRBV20-1|TRBJ2-7
CSATWAAGTYEQYF
TGCAGTGCTACGTGGGCGGCGGGAACCTACGAGCAGTACTTC
>NA|NA|TRBV20-1|TRBJ2-2
CSAFDGANTGELFF
TGCAGTGCTTTCGACGGTGCGAACACCGGGGAGCTGTTTTTT
>NA|many|TRBV7-2|TRBJ2-4
CASSLMVNIQYF
TGTGCCAGCAGCTTAATGGTAAACATTCAGTACTTC
>TRBD2|NA|TRBV24-1|TRBJ2-7
CATLAGALSFYEQYF
TGTGCCACACTAGCGGGAGCCCTTTCTTTCTACGAGCAGTACTTC
>TRBD2|many|TRBV7-2|TRBJ2-2
CASSGGGLAGPGELFF
TGTGCCAGCAGCGGAGGGGGACTAGCGGGCCCCGGGGAGCTGTTTTTT
>TRBD2|NA|TRBV5-1|TRBJ2-7
CASSHTGGRTGEQYF
TGCGCCAGCAGCCATACTGGCGGGAGAACCGGGGAGCAGTACTTC
>NA|few|TRBV19|TRBJ2-5
CASSIPPETQYF
TGTGCCAGTAGTATCCCCCCGGAGACCCAGTACTTC
>TRBD1|many|TRBV7-2|TRBJ1-3
CASSPQGQIGNTIYF
TGTGCCAGCAGCCCCCAGGGACAGATTGGAAACACCATATATTTT
>NA|few|TRBV4-3|TRBJ2-7
CASSRQGGYEQYF
TGCGCCAGCAGCCGTCAAGGGGGCTACGAGCAGTACTTC
>NA|few|TRBV24-1|TRBJ1-5
CATSGARTPKQPQHF
TGTGCCACCAGTGGGGCGCGCACACCGAAGCAGCCCCAGCATTTT
>NA|many|TRBV5-1|TRBJ2-1
CASSAQRGAYNEQFF
TGCGCCAGCAGCGCGCAACGGGGAGCCTACAATGAGCAGTTCTTC
>TRBD2|few|TRBV20-1|TRBJ2-5
CSARDLGGAGTQYF
TGCAGTGCTAGAGATCTCGGGGGGGCCGGGACCCAGTACTTC
>NA|few|TRBV20-1|TRBJ1-2
CSATKDSYGYTF
TGCAGTGCTACAAAAGACAGCTATGGCTACACCTTC
>NA|few|TRBV20-1|TRBJ2-7
CSAVRDSGSYEQYF
TGCAGTGCTGTCCGGGACTCCGGCTCCTACGAGCAGTACTTC
>NA|many|TRBV7-2|TRBJ2-3
CASSPWTPLDTQYF
TGTGCCAGCAGCCCTTGGACCCCGTTGGATACGCAGTATTTT
>NA|NA|TRBV29-1|TRBJ1-2
CSGGGDNLNGYTF
TGCAGCGGTGGAGGAGACAACCTAAATGGCTACACCTTC
>NA|many|TRBV2|TRBJ2-2
CASSGVGARTGELFF
TGTGCCAGCAGTGGTGTGGGGGCGCGGACCGGGGAGCTGTTTTTT
>NA|NA|TRBV20-1|TRBJ2-1
CCARDKLKLLGNNEQFF
TGCTGTGCTAGAGATAAGTTAAAGTTGCTAGGAAACAATGAGCAGTTCTTC
>TRBD1|many|TRBV5-5|TRBJ2-3
CASSSRPGTGDTDTQYF
TGTGCCAGCAGCTCAAGACCCGGGACAGGGGACACAGATACGCAGTATTTT
>NA|many|TRBV20-1|TRBJ2-4
CSASNRGAKNIQYF
TGCAGTGCTAGTAATCGTGGAGCCAAAAACATTCAGTACTTC
>NA|many|TRBV21-1|TRBJ2-7
CASTSWAGVTHEQYF
TGTGCCAGCACCTCATGGGCGGGAGTGACCCACGAGCAGTACTTC
>TRBD1|few|TRBV28|TRBJ2-5
CASSPSSGQGPETQYF
TGTGCCAGCAGCCCCTCATCAGGACAGGGGCCAGAGACCCAGTACTTC